This T cell receptor (beta chain) was captured by sequencing in a study of blood T cell repertoires in COVID-19. The overall study: Nucleic acid was either cDNA or gDNA, and it came from T cells, B-cell-depleted T cells, or PBMCs.

The germline V and J ends were trimmed by 1 base and 2 bases, with 13 bases remaining between them. The germline gives CDR1 LGHNA, CDR2 YNFKEQ. The CDR3 runs 16 residues. Original processing notes: From reference gene primer amplification, estimates of nucleated cell counts were derived. Assay: immunoSEQ multiplex PCR; the TCRdb copy retains only in-frame clones and omits some. V, J and clone size are taken as reported in that table, and D and trimming were inferred from the DNA itself. The profile shows fewer than 300,000 clones, under 90% of them singletons. What was sequenced was peripheral blood. The sequence came from a woman between 45 and 60 years old who had recovered from COVID-19. The chain is built from TRBV4-2 and TRBJ2-3; tentatively, D is TRBD1 (6 bases). The CDR3 DNA reads TGTGCCAGCAGCCAAGGGACAGACGAATTCACAGATACGCAGTATTTT. Translated: CASSQGTDEFTDTQYF.